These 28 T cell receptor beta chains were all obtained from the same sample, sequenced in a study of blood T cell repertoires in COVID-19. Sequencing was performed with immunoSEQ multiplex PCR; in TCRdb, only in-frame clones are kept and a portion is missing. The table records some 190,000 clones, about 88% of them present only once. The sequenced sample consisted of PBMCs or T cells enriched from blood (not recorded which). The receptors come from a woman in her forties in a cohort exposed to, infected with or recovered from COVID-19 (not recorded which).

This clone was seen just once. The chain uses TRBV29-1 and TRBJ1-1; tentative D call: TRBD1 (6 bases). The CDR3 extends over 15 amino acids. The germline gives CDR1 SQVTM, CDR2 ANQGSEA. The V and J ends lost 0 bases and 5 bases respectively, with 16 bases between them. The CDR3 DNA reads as TGCAGCGTTGAAGATCGAGGCAGGGGAACGACTGAAGCTTTCTTT. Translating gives CSVEDRGRGTTEAFF.

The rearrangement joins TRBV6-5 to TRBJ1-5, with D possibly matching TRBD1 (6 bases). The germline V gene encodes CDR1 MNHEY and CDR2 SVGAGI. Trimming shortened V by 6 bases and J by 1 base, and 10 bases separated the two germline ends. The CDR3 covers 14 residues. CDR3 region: CASRGGQSNQPQHF. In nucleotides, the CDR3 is TGTGCCAGCAGGGGTGGACAGAGCAATCAGCCCCAGCATTTT.

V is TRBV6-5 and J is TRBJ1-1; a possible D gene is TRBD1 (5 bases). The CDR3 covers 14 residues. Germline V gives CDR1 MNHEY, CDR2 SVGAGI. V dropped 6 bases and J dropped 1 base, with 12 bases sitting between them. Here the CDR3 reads CASSPGGGNTEAFF. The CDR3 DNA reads TGTGCCAGCAGCCCCGGGGGGGGGAACACTGAAGCTTTCTTT.

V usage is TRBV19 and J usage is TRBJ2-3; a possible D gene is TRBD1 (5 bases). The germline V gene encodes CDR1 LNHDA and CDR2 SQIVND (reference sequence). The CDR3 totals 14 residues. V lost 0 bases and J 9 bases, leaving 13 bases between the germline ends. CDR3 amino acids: CASSIDRAHKTQYF. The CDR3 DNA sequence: TGTGCCAGTAGTATAGACAGGGCGCACAAGACGCAGTATTTT.

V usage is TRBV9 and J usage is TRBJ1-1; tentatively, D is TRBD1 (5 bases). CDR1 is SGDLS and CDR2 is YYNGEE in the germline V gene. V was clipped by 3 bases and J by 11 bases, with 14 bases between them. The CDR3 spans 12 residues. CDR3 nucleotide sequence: TGTGCCAGCAGCGACGGAACAGGTCCGGCTTTCTTT. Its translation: CASSDGTGPAFF. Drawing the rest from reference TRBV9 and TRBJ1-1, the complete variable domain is DSGVTQTPKHLITATGQRVTLRCSPRSGDLSVYWYQQSLDQGLQFLIQYYNGEERAKGNILERFSAQQFPDLHSELNLSSLELGDSALYFCASSDGTGPAFFGQGTRLTVV.

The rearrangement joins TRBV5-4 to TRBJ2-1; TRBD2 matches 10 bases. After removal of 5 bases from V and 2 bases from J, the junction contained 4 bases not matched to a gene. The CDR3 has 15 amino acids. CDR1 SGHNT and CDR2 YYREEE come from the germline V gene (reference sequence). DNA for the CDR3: TGTGCCAGCAGTAAGAGCGGGGGGGCCTACAATGAGCAGTTCTTC. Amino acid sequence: CASSKSGGAYNEQFF.

The CDR3 spells CASSSREPSYGYTF. The CDR3 region has the DNA TGTGCCAGCAGTTCGAGAGAACCATCCTATGGCTACACCTTC. The chain uses TRBV28 and TRBJ1-2; no firm D call. Trimming stripped 4 bases from V and 4 bases from J, with 13 bases between. The CDR3 is made up of 14 amino acids. Looked up from germline, CDR1 is MDHEN and CDR2 is SYDVKM.

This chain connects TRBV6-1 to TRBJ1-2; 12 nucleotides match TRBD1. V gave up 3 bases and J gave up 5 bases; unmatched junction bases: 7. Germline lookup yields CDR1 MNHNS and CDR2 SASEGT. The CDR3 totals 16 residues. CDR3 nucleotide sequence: TGTGCCAGCAGTGAGGGGGACAGGGGGCACTGGTATGGCTACACCTTC. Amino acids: CASSEGDRGHWYGYTF.

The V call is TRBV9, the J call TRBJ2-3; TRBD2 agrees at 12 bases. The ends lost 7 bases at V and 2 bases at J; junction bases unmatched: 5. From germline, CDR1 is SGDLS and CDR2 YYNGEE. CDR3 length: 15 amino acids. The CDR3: CASCTSGRPTDTQYF. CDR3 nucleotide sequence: TGTGCCAGCTGCACTAGCGGGAGGCCCACAGATACGCAGTATTTT.

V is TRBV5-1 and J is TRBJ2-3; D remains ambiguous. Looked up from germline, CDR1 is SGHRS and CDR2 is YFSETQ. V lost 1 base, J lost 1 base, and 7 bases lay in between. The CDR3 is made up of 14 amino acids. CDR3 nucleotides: TGCGCCAGCAGCTTGCTCCGGGGCACAGATACGCAGTATTTT. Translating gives CASSLLRGTDTQYF.

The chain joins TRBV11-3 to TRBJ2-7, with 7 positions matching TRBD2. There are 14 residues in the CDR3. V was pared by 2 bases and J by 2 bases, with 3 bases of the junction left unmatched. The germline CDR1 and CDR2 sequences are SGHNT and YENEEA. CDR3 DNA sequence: TGTGCCAGCAGCTTAAGGCTAGCGGCCTACGAGCAGTACTTC. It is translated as CASSLRLAAYEQYF.

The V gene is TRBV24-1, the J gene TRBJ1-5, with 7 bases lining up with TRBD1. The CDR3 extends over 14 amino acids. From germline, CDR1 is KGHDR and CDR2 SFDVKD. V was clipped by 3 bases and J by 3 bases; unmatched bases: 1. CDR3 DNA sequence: TGTGCCACCAGTGATGGGACAGCCAATCAGCCCCAGCATTTT. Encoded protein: CATSDGTANQPQHF.

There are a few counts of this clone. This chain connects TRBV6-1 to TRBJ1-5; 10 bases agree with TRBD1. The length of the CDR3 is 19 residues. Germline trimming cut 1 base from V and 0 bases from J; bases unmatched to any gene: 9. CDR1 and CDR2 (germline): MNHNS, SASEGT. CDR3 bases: TGTGCCAGCAGTGAAGGGTGGACAGGGGGTACCTATAGCAATCAGCCCCAGCATTTT. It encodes CASSEGWTGGTYSNQPQHF.

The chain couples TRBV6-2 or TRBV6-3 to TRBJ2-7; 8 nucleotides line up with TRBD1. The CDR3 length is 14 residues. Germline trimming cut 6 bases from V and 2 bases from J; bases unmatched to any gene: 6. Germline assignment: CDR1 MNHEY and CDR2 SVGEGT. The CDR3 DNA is TGTGCCAGCAGCCACCGGGACAGGCCCTACGAGCAGTACTTC. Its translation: CASSHRDRPYEQYF.

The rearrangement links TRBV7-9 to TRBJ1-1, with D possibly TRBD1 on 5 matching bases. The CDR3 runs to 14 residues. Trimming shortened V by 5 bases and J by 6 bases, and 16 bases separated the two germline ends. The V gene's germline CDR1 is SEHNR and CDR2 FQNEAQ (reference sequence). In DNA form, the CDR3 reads TGTGCCAGCAGCCTCCTCCCGGGGGATGCTGAAGCTTTCTTT. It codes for CASSLLPGDAEAFF.

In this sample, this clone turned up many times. CDR3 DNA: TGTGCCAGCGGGGTGGAGGGAAGCACAGATACGCAGTATTTT. Amino acid sequence: CASGVEGSTDTQYF. This chain uses TRBV6-5 with TRBJ2-3, with D possibly being TRBD2 (6 bases). The V and J ends lost 8 bases and 0 bases respectively, with 12 bases between them. This CDR3 region has 14 residues. Germline V lookup: CDR1 MNHEY, CDR2 SVGAGI.

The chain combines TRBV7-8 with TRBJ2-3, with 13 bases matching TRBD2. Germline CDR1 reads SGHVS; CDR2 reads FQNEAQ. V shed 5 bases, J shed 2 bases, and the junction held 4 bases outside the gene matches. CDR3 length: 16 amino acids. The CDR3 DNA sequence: TGTGCCAGCAGCGGACTAGCGGGGGACCTCACAGATACGCAGTATTTT. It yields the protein CASSGLAGDLTDTQYF.

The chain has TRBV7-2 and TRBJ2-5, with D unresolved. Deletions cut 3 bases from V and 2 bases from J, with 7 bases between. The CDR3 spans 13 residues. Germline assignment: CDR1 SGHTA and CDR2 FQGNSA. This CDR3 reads CASSLNSQETQYF. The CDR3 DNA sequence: TGTGCCAGCAGCTTGAACAGTCAAGAGACCCAGTACTTC.

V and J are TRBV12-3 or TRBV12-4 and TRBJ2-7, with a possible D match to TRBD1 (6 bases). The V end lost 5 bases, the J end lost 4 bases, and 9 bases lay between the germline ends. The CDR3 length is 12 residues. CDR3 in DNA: TGTGCCAGCAGTCAAACAGGGTACGAGCAGTACTTC. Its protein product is CASSQTGYEQYF.

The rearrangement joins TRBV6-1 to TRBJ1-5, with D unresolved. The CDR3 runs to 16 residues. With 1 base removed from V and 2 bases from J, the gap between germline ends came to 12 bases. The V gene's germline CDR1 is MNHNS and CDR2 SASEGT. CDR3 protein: CASSEGRDWGNQPQHF. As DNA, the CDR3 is TGTGCCAGCAGTGAAGGACGGGATTGGGGCAATCAGCCCCAGCATTTT.

This CDR3 reads CASSHGGASYNEQFF. The CDR3 nucleotides are TGTGCCAGCAGCCACGGGGGGGCCTCCTACAATGAGCAGTTCTTC. V is TRBV3-1 (or the pseudogene TRBV3-2) and J is TRBJ2-1; the match to TRBD2 covers 8 bases. CDR3 size: 15 residues. J was trimmed by 0 bases and V by 3 bases; bases with no gene match: 1. Germline assignment: CDR1 LGHDT and CDR2 YNNKEL (reference sequence).

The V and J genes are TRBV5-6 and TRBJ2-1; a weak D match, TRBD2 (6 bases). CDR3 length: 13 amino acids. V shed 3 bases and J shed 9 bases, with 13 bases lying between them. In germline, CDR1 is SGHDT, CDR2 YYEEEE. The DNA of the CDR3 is TGTGCCAGCAGCTCGGCCGGGGGTAGTGAGCAGTTCTTC. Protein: CASSSAGGSEQFF.

CDR3 in DNA: TGTGCCAGCAGCCCAAGATACGAGCGGGAGTATTATAGGGAGCAGTTCTTC. This sequence encodes CASSPRYEREYYREQFF. V gene TRBV3-1 (or the pseudogene TRBV3-2) combines with J gene TRBJ2-1, with TRBD2 matching over 8 bases. CDR1 and CDR2 (germline): LGHDT, YNNKEL (reference sequence). The CDR3 is 17 residues long. After removal of 4 bases from V and 10 bases from J, the junction contained 18 bases not matched to a gene.

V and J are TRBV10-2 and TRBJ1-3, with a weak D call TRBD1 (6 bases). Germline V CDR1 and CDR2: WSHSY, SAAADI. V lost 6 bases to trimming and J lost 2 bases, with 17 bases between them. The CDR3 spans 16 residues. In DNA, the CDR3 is TGCGCCAGCAGCCAGGATGGGGGGGCAACTGGAAACACCATATATTTT. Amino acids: CASSQDGGATGNTIYF.

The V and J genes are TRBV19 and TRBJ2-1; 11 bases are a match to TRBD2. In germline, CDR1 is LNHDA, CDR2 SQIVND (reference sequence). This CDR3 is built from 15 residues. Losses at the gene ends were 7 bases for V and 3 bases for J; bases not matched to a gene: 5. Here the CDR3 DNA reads TGTGCCAGTAACCCCGGGACTAGCGGCTACAATGAGCAGTTCTTC. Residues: CASNPGTSGYNEQFF.

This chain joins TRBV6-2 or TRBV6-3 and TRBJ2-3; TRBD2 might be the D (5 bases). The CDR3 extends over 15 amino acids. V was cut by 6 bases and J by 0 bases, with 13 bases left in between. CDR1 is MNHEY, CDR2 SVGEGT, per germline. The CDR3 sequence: CASSEGGGSTDTQYF. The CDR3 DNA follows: TGTGCCAGCAGCGAAGGAGGAGGTAGCACAGATACGCAGTATTTT.

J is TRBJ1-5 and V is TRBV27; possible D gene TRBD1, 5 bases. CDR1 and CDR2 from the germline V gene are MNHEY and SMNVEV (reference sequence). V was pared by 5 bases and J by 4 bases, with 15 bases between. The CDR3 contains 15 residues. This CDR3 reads CASSPWGNGNQPQHF. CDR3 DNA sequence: TGTGCCAGCAGTCCCTGGGGCAACGGTAATCAGCCCCAGCATTTT.

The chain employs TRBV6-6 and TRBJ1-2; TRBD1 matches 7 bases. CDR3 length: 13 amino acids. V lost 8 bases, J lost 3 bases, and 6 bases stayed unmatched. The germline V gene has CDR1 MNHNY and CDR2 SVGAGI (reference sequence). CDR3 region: CASSPGTDYGYTF. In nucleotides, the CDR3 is TGTGCCAGCTCTCCCGGGACAGACTATGGCTACACCTTC.